The source of this T cell receptor beta chain is a study of control samples from healthy donors and cancer patients. CDR3 length equals 13 residues. CDR1 and CDR2 from the germline V gene are MNHEY and SVGAGI. V gave up 2 bases and J gave up 1 base, with 6 bases separating them. Repertoires were generated with immunoSEQ multiplex PCR, while TCRdb's copy carries only in-frame clones and drops some. The table lists approximately 130,000 clones, 80% to 90% of them singletons. This receptor was obtained from a man between 35 and 55 years old in good health. Sequencing was carried out using blood. The chain uses TRBV6-5 and TRBJ2-7; D gene ambiguous. In DNA form, the CDR3 reads TGTGCCAGCAGTTACGGCCCATCCTACGAGCAGTACTTC. Protein product: CASSYGPSYEQYF.